These 2 T cell receptor beta chains share one sample of origin, sequenced in a study of graft-versus-host responses after intestinal transplantation. Both intraepithelial and lamina propria lymphocytes were released by processing graft tissue. TCRdb keeps only in-frame clones here, not all; method: immunoSEQ multiplex PCR. The sample records thousands of clones, roughly 72% being singletons. The material sequenced was ileum tissue, taken 1018 days after intestinal transplantation. The source is a human patient who received an intestinal transplant, so some T cells may come from the graft donor.

V usage is TRBV10-2 and J usage is TRBJ1-4; D ambiguous. This CDR3 region has 10 residues. In germline, CDR1 is WSHSY, CDR2 SAAADI. The V end was cut by 6 bases, the J end by 8 bases, with 4 bases between. The CDR3 sequence: CASRDEKLFF. DNA for the CDR3: TGCGCCAGCAGAGACGAAAAACTGTTTTTT.

The chain uses TRBV28 and TRBJ1-5; D is possibly TRBD1 (5 bases). V was clipped by 5 bases and J by 0 bases, with 20 bases between them. CDR3 length equals 18 residues. Germline loops: CDR1 MDHEN, CDR2 SYDVKM. The CDR3 DNA is TGTGCCAGCAGTGTGCCCCGTATGGCGGGGCATAGCAATCAGCCCCAGCATTTT. It specifies CASSVPRMAGHSNQPQHF.